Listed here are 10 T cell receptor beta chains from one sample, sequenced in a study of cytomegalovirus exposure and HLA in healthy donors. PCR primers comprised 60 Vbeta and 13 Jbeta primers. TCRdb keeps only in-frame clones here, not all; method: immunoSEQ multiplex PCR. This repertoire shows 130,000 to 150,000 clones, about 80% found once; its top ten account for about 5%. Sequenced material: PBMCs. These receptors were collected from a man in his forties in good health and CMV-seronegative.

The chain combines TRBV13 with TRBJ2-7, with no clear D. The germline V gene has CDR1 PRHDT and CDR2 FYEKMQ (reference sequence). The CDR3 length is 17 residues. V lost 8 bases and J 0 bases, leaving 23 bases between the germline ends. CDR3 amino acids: CASSLALSSTSSYEQYF. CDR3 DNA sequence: TGTGCCAGCTCCCTGGCTCTCTCTAGTACTTCCTCCTACGAGCAGTACTTC.

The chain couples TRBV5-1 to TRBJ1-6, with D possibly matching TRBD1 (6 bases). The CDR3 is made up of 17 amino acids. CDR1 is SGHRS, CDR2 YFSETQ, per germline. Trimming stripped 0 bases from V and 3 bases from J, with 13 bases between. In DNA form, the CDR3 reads TGCGCCAGCAGCTTGGTGGAGGGGGGGGTCTATAATTCACCCCTCCACTTT. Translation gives CASSLVEGGVYNSPLHF.

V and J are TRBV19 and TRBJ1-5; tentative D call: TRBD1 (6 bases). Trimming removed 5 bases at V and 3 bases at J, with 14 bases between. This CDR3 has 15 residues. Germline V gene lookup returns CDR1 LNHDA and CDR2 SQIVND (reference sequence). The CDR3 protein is CASSPLPGDNQPQHF. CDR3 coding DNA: TGTGCCAGTAGTCCCCTCCCAGGGGACAATCAGCCCCAGCATTTT.

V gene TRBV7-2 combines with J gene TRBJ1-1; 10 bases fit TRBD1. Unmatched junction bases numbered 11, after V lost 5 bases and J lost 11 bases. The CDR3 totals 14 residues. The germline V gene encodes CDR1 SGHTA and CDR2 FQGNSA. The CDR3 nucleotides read TGTGCCAGCAGCCCCGGGGGGGGACAGGGGAGGGCTTTCTTT. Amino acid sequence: CASSPGGGQGRAFF.

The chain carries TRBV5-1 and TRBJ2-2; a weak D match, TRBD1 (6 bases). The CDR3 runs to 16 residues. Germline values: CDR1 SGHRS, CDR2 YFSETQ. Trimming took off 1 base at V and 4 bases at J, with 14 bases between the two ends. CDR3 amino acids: CASSLRQGTSTGELFF. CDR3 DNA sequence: TGCGCCAGCAGCTTGCGGCAGGGGACCTCCACCGGGGAGCTGTTTTTT.

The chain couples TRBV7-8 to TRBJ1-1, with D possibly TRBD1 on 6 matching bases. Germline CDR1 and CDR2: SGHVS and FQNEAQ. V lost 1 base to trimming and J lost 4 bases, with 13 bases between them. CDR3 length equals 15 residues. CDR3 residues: CASSLGGRQITEAFF. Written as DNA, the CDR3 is TGTGCCAGCAGCTTAGGGGGGCGACAGATCACTGAAGCTTTCTTT. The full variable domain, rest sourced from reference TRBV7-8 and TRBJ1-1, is GAGVSQSPRYKVAKRGQDVALRCDPISGHVSLFWYQQALGQGPEFLTYFQNEAQLDKSGLPSDRFFAERPEGSVSTLKIQRTQQEDSAVYLCASSLGGRQITEAFFGQGTRLTVV.

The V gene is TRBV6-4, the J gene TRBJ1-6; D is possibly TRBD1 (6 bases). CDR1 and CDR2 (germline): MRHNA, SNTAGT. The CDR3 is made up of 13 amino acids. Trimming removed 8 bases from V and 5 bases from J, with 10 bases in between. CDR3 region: CASRRTDNSPLHF. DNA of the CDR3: TGTGCCAGCCGGAGGACAGATAATTCACCCCTCCACTTT.

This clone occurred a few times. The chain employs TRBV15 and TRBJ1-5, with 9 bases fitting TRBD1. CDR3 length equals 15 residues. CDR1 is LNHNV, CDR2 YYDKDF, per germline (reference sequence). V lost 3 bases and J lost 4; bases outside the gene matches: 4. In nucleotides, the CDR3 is TGTGCCACCAGCAGGGACAGGGGACTGAATCAGCCCCAGCATTTT. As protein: CATSRDRGLNQPQHF.

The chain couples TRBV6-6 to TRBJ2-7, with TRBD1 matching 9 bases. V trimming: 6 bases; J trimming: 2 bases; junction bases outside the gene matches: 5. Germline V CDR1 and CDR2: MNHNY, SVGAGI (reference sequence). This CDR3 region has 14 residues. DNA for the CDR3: TGTGCCAGCAGCGTCGGGACAGGGACCTACGAGCAGTACTTC. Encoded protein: CASSVGTGTYEQYF.

CDR3 nucleotides: TGTGCCAGCAGCGTAGCGGACAGCTTGAACACTGAAGCTTTCTTT. Amino acids: CASSVADSLNTEAFF. The J gene is TRBJ1-1, the V gene TRBV9; D is perhaps TRBD1 (6 bases). The V and J ends lost 0 bases and 0 bases respectively, with 9 bases between them. The CDR3 runs 15 residues. The V gene's germline CDR1 is SGDLS and CDR2 YYNGEE.